Listed below are T cell receptor beta chains from one sample, sequenced in a study of graft-versus-host responses after intestinal transplantation. Here immunoSEQ multiplex PCR was the method, and the copy in TCRdb shows in-frame clones only, minus some. Here the sample spans some 110,000 clones, just over 90% being singletons. These receptors' targets are unknown. Sequences were derived from unstimulated CD4+ T cells sorted from spleen or lymph node cells, sampled before transplant. Source of these receptors: a human donor who was the organ donor for an intestinal transplant. CDR3s include the opening cysteine and the closing phenylalanine or tryptophan. Fields, in order: CDR3 DNA, CDR3 protein, J gene, clone size, V gene, D gene. A D gene is named only where the DNA matches it firmly. Clone size, where shown, is once, few, many, or a class for clones that have expanded.

TGCGCCAGCAGTGATAGGGGTTACGACTATGGCTACACCTTC,CASSDRGYDYGYTF,TRBJ1-2,NA,TRBV10-1,NA
TGTGCCAGCAGCTCTAGGAACTACGAGCAGTACTTC,CASSSRNYEQYF,TRBJ2-7,NA,TRBV7-2,NA
TGCGCCAGCAGCCAAGACAGGCCCCTCGGGAACACCGGGGAGCTGTTTTTT,CASSQDRPLGNTGELFF,TRBJ2-2,NA,TRBV4-1,NA
TGTGCCAGCAGCTTAGTGATAGGCAGGGGTGCAGAGACCCAGTACTTC,CASSLVIGRGAETQYF,TRBJ2-5,NA,TRBV13,NA
TGTGCCAGCAGTTCCCCCGGGACTAGCGGGAGTTACAATGAGCAGTTCTTC,CASSSPGTSGSYNEQFF,TRBJ2-1,NA,TRBV27,TRBD2
TGTGCCAGCAGCGTCCCCTTAGCTACAGTGTTAGACGAGCAGTACTTC,CASSVPLATVLDEQYF,TRBJ2-7,NA,TRBV21-1,NA
TGTGCCAGCAGTGACAGGGGAAACACCATATATTTT,CASSDRGNTIYF,TRBJ1-3,few,TRBV2,NA
TGCAGCGTTGTTAGGTGGGCGAGCACTGAAGCTTTCTTT,CSVVRWASTEAFF,TRBJ1-1,NA,TRBV29-1,NA
TGTGCCAGTAGTATCGGACAGGGGGAAGGGGTCTATGGCTACACCTTC,CASSIGQGEGVYGYTF,TRBJ1-2,NA,TRBV28,TRBD1
TGCAGCGTTGAAACGACCATATATTTT,CSVETTIYF,TRBJ1-3,NA,TRBV29-1,NA
TGTGCCAGCTCCAAGTTCCTCGGGGGTGAAGCTTTCTTT,CASSKFLGGEAFF,TRBJ1-1,NA,TRBV7-3,NA
TGTGCCAGCAGCGGGGGACAGGGGGCCTGGAACACTGAAGCTTTCTTT,CASSGGQGAWNTEAFF,TRBJ1-1,NA,TRBV9,TRBD1
TGCGCCAGCAGCCAAGAAACGAGGGGGGCCTCCACCTTC,CASSQETRGASTF,TRBJ1-2,NA,TRBV4-3,NA
TGTGCCAGCAGCCCCTCGGCGGGAGTGACAGATACGCAGTATTTT,CASSPSAGVTDTQYF,TRBJ2-3,NA,TRBV6-5,TRBD2
TGCGCCAGCAGCCACCTAGCGGCTGAGCAGTTCTTC,CASSHLAAEQFF,TRBJ2-1,NA,TRBV4-1,TRBD2